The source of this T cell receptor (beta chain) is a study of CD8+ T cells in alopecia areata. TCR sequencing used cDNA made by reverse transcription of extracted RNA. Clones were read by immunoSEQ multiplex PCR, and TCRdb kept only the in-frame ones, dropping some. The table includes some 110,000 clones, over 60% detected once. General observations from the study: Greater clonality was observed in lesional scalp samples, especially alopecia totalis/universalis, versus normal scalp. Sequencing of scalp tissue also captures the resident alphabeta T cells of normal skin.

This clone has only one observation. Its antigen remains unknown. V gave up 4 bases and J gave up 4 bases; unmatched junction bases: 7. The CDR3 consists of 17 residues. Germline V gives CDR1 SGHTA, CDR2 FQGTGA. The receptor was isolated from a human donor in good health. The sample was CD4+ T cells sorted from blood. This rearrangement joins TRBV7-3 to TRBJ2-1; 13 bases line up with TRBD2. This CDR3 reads CASSSSTSGGLYNEQFF. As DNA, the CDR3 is TGTGCCAGCAGCTCCTCGACTAGCGGGGGGCTATACAATGAGCAGTTCTTC.